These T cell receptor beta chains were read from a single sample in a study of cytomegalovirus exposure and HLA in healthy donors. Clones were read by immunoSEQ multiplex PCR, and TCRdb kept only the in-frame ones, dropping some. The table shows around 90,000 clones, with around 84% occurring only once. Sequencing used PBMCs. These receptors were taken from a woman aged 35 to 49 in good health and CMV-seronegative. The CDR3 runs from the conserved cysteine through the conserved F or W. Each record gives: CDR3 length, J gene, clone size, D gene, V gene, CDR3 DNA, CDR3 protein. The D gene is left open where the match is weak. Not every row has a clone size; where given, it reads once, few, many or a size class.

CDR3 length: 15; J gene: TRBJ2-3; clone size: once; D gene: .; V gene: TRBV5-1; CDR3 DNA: TGCGCCAGCTGCGCAGGGTCGTGGGGCACAGATACGCAGTATTTT; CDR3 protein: CASCAGSWGTDTQYF
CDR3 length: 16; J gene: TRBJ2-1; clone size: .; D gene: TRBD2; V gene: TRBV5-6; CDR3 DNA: TGTGCCAGCAGCCTTCCGCCGGGACTAGTTAGCCATGAGCAGTTCTTC; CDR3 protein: CASSLPPGLVSHEQFF
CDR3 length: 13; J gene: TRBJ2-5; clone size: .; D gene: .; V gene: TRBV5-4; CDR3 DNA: TGTGCCAGCAGCTTCGTCCCCCAAGAGACCCAGTACTTC; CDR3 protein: CASSFVPQETQYF
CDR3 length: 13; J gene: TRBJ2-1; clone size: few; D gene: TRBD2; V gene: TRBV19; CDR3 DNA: TGTGCCAGTAGTCGTAGCGGGAACAATGAGCAGTTCTTC; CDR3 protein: CASSRSGNNEQFF
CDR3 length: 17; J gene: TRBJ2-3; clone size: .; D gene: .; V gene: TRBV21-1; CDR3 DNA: TGTGCCAGCAGCGAGCCCCTCCGGACAGCAAGCACAGATACGCAGTATTTT; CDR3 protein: CASSEPLRTASTDTQYF
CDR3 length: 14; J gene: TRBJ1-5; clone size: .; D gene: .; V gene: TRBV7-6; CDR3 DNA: TGTGCCAGCAGCTCCGTTAGGGGGACTCAGCCCCAGCATTTT; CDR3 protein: CASSSVRGTQPQHF
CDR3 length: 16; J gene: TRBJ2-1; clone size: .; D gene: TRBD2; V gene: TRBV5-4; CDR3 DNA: TGTGCCAGCAGCGACGGACTAGCGGGAGGGTACAATGAGCAGTTCTTC; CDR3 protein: CASSDGLAGGYNEQFF
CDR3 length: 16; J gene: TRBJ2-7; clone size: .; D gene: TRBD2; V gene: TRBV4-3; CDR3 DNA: TGCGCCAGCAGCCAAGAGATTGGAGCGGGGGGCTACGAGCAGTACTTC; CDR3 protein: CASSQEIGAGGYEQYF
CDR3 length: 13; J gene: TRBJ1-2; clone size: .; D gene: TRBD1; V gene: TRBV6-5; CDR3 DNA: TGTGCCAGCAGGTCACAGGGGGTGGGTGGCTACACCTTC; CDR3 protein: CASRSQGVGGYTF
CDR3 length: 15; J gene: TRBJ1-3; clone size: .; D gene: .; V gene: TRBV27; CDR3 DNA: TGTGCCAGCAGTTTAGGGGGGGCCGGTGGAAACACCATATATTTT; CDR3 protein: CASSLGGAGGNTIYF
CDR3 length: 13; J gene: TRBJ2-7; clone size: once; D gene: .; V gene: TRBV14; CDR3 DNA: TGTGCCAGCAGCCAAAACTATGGCTACGAGCAGTACTTC; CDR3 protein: CASSQNYGYEQYF
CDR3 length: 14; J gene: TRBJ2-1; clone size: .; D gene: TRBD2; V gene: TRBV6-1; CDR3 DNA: TGTGCCAGCAGTGGTAGCGGGGGCCGGGAGGAGCAGTTCTTC; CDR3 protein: CASSGSGGREEQFF
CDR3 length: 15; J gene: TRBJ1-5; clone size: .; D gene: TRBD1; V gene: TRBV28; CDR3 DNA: TGTGCCAGCAGAAACAGGGGTAACAGCAATCAGCCCCAGCATTTT; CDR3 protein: CASRNRGNSNQPQHF
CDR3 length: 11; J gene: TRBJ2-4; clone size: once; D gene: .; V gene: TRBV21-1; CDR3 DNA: TGTGCCAGCAGAACCCGCCGTGGGGCCCACTTC; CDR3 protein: CASRTRRGAHF
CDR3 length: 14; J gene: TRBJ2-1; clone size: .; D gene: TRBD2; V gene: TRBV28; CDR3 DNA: TGTGCCAGCAGTTGGACTAGCGGGAGGAATGAGCAGTTCTTC; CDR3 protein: CASSWTSGRNEQFF
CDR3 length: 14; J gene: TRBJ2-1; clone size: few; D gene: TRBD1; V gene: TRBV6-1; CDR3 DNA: TGTGCCAGCACGGGACAGGGGGCGATAGATGAGCAGTTCTTC; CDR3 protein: CASTGQGAIDEQFF
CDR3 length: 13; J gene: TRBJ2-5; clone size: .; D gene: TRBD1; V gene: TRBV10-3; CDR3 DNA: TGTGCCATCAGGCCGGGACAGCAAGAGACCCAGTACTTC; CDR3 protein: CAIRPGQQETQYF
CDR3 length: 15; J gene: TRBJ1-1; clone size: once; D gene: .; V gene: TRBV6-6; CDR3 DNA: TGTGCCAGCACCGACAGGATGGGGGCAAACACTGAAGCTTTCTTT; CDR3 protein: CASTDRMGANTEAFF
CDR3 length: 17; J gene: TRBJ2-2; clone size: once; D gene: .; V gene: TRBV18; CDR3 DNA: TGTGCCAGCTCACCTTCAATTAGCGGATCGAACACCGGGGAGCTGTTTTTT; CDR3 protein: CASSPSISGSNTGELFF
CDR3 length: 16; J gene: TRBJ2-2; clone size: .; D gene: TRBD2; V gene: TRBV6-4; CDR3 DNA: TGTGCCAGCAGTTCTACAGCGGGAGATGGTCTCGGGGAGCTGTTTTTT; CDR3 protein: CASSSTAGDGLGELFF
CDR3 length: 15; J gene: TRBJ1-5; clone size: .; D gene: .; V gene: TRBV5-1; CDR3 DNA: TGCGCCAGCAGCTTGGATGGGACAAGCAATCAGCCCCAGCATTTT; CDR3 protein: CASSLDGTSNQPQHF
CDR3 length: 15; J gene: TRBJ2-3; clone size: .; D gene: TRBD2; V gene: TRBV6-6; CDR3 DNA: TGTGCCAGCAGTAACTATGGGACTAGCGGGAGTACGCAGTATTTT; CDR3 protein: CASSNYGTSGSTQYF